Sequencing of this T cell receptor (beta chain) was carried out in a study of blood T cell repertoires in COVID-19 (dated by TCRdb to about 2020). Background for the entire study: The collaborator samples originated in the United States, Italy and Spain and spanned the acute and convalescent phases of COVID-19. The material from the prospective study consisted of cDNA or gDNA derived from T cells, B-cell-depleted T cells, or PBMCs. Deeply sampled blood TCRbeta repertoires from subjects exposed to, actively infected with, or recovered from COVID-19 were included in the dataset. The repertoires were made available in a free public database intended to serve as a resource for research on the immune response to SARS-CoV-2. The samples were drawn from two sources: the first 160 participants of the ongoing ImmuneRACE study, and 1,000 to 1,500 subjects contributed by 6 global collaborators. The sample metadata nearly always contained a de-identified subject ID, COVID-19 status, age in years and sex. Where HLA class I and class II types were available, the types were taken from metadata supplied by the sample provider, not from assay-based typing. Summary of the overall study and its limitations: How much clinical and demographic metadata was included differed by source and by participant, and the metadata was provided uncurated.

As to this clone: Its antigen is unknown. No base qualities exist here, and no much larger clone lies one base off it.

At one collaborating source in Seattle, patients were enrolled during active infection and were followed longitudinally through the course of disease. Each collaborating institution followed its own protocols to collect whole blood in K2EDTA tubes. Collaborator samples were shipped for TCRbeta analysis as frozen whole blood, isolated PBMCs, or DNA extracted from either sample type. The CDR3 covers 21 residues, taking in both the cysteine and the phenylalanine. Here the CDR3 DNA is all that survives: 63 bases in frame from base 1. V loses 6 bases, J loses 2 bases, and the germline ends lie 34 bases apart. The germline V gene encodes CDR1 LGHDT and CDR2 YNNKEL (reference sequence). The immunoSEQ Assay, a bias-controlled multiplex PCR, was used to amplify TCRbeta CDR3 regions from genomic DNA. As for how the authors treated the data: Nucleated cell counts per sample were estimated from amplification of reference gene primers within the assay. To quantify the absolute abundance of each unique TCRbeta CDR3 rearrangement, sequence reads were collapsed and filtered. For each sample, productive Simpson clonality was calculated as the square root of Simpson's diversity index over productive rearrangements. TCRdb's version of the immuneACCESS table is confined to in-frame rearrangements and falls short of the full clone set. An unresolved V gene accounts for under half of the shortfall where checked; the remainder is of unknown origin. V and J calls and clone size are given by that table; D and trimming were obtained from the DNA. Recorded for this sample are approximately 150,000 clones; 80% to 90% of them occurred a single time. The top ten hold roughly 5% of the sample.

The rearrangement joined TRBV3-1 (or the pseudogene TRBV3-2) to TRBJ1-2; TRBD1 is a possible D gene, resting on 6 matching bases. What was sequenced was peripheral blood. The TCR originated in a woman aged 50 to 60 with COVID-19, enrolled during active disease. The nucleotide sequence is TGTGCCAGCAGTCTGGACAGCAAGTTTAATATATCTCTCCGCTCAAACTATGGCTACACCTTC. Translated, this is CASSLDSKFNISLRSNYGYTF.